A selection of T cell receptor beta chains follows, all from one sample in a study of blood T cell repertoires in COVID-19. Some clones are missing from TCRdb's copy, which holds only in-frame ones; the method was immunoSEQ multiplex PCR. The data show under 200,000 clones, 88% seen once. The sample was peripheral blood. All receptors derive from a middle-aged man with active or convalescent COVID-19. The CDR3 runs from the conserved cysteine through the conserved F or W. D genes are given only for firm matches. Rows give clone size only sometimes, using once, few, many, or a class for an expanded clone.

V gene	clone size	J gene	D gene	CDR3 protein	CDR3 DNA
TRBV9	NA	TRBJ1-1	TRBD1	CASSVAGGLNTEAFF	TGTGCCAGCAGCGTAGCAGGGGGCCTAAACACTGAAGCTTTCTTT
TRBV3-1/TRBV3-2	NA	TRBJ2-7	TRBD2	CASRGGSYEQYF	TGTGCCAGCAGGGGGGGGTCCTACGAGCAGTACTTC
TRBV3-1/TRBV3-2	NA	TRBJ1-2	NA	CASSQTDLTGGYGYTF	TGTGCCAGCAGCCAAACCGACTTGACAGGCGGCTATGGCTACACCTTC
TRBV19	NA	TRBJ1-1	NA	CASRGGYIEAFF	TGTGCCAGCCGTGGGGGGTACATTGAAGCTTTCTTT
TRBV19	NA	TRBJ1-6	TRBD1	CASSSRQGAYNSPLHF	TGTGCCAGTAGTTCAAGACAGGGGGCCTATAATTCACCCCTCCACTTT
TRBV28	NA	TRBJ1-4	NA	CASSAAGTNEKLFF	TGTGCCAGCAGCGCCGCGGGGACTAATGAAAAACTGTTTTTT
TRBV6-5	NA	TRBJ1-2	NA	CASRAGQPSGGYTF	TGTGCCAGCAGGGCAGGACAGCCCTCTGGGGGCTACACCTTC
TRBV6-2/TRBV6-3	NA	TRBJ2-7	NA	CASSFAQGGQYF	TGTGCCAGCAGTTTCGCACAGGGCGGGCAGTACTTC
TRBV28	NA	TRBJ1-5	NA	CASSLYSPRSNQPQHF	TGTGCCAGCAGTTTATACTCCCCCAGGAGCAATCAGCCCCAGCATTTT
TRBV5-4	NA	TRBJ2-7	NA	CASSNDGVGEQYF	TGTGCCAGCAGCAATGACGGGGTAGGGGAGCAGTACTTC
TRBV5-4	NA	TRBJ2-7	TRBD2	CASSLSRGTSSNEQYF	TGTGCCAGCAGCTTGAGTAGAGGGACTAGCTCCAACGAGCAGTACTTC
TRBV19	NA	TRBJ1-5	NA	CASSIGLQPQHF	TGTGCCAGTAGTATAGGTCTTCAGCCCCAGCATTTT
TRBV5-6	once	TRBJ2-5	TRBD1	CASSPGTDEETQYF	TGTGCCAGCAGCCCCGGGACAGACGAAGAGACCCAGTACTTC
TRBV9	NA	TRBJ2-1	TRBD2	CASSVEGTSGGASSYNEQFF	TGTGCCAGCAGCGTTGAAGGAACTAGCGGGGGGGCAAGCTCCTACAATGAGCAGTTCTTC
TRBV6-2/TRBV6-3	NA	TRBJ2-2	TRBD1	CASSITGDTGELFF	TGTGCCAGCAGTATTACAGGGGACACCGGGGAGCTGTTTTTT
TRBV7-2	NA	TRBJ2-7	TRBD1	CATHLGFWDRNYEQYF	TGTGCCACCCACTTAGGATTCTGGGACAGAAACTACGAGCAGTACTTC
TRBV7-2	NA	TRBJ1-1	TRBD1	CASSAGTATIEAFF	TGTGCCAGCAGCGCAGGGACAGCCACTATTGAAGCTTTCTTT
TRBV3-1/TRBV3-2	NA	TRBJ1-2	NA	CASTTTTGSGYGYTF	TGTGCCAGCACCACAACAACGGGGAGTGGGTATGGCTACACCTTC
TRBV9	NA	TRBJ2-7	TRBD1	CASSVDPGQGTYEQYF	TGTGCCAGCAGCGTAGATCCGGGACAGGGGACGTACGAGCAGTACTTC
TRBV5-1	NA	TRBJ2-2	NA	CASRSGQGVIAGELFF	TGCGCCAGCAGATCCGGGCAGGGCGTCATCGCCGGGGAGCTGTTTTTT
TRBV7-2	NA	TRBJ1-1	TRBD1	CASSLRGTGFLLNTEAFF	TGTGCCAGCAGCTTAAGGGGGACAGGGTTTTTGTTGAACACTGAAGCTTTCTTT
TRBV4-2	NA	TRBJ1-2	NA	CASSQSDKAYGYTF	TGTGCCAGCAGCCAATCAGACAAGGCCTATGGCTACACCTTC
TRBV6-1	NA	TRBJ1-1	NA	CASSEDRGTEAFF	TGTGCCAGCAGTGAAGACCGAGGCACTGAAGCTTTCTTT
TRBV24-1	NA	TRBJ1-5	TRBD1	CATSTGQGVRQPQHF	TGTGCCACCAGTACCGGACAGGGTGTTCGACAGCCCCAGCATTTT
TRBV19	NA	TRBJ1-3	TRBD1	CASSTEQGFGNTIYF	TGTGCCAGTAGTACTGAACAGGGGTTTGGAAACACCATATATTTT
TRBV10-3	NA	TRBJ2-3	TRBD2	CAISGGGSTDTQYF	TGTGCCATCAGTGGGGGGGGTAGCACAGATACGCAGTATTTT
TRBV2	NA	TRBJ2-1	NA	CASSVLNEQFF	TGTGCCAGCAGCGTCCTTAATGAGCAGTTCTTC
TRBV2	NA	TRBJ2-1	NA	CASKTSGGSSYNEQFF	TGTGCCAGCAAGACTAGTGGCGGAAGCTCCTACAATGAGCAGTTCTTC
TRBV10-1	NA	TRBJ1-2	NA	CASSIRGRNQGGYTF	TGCGCCAGCAGTATCCGCGGGAGGAACCAGGGTGGCTACACCTTC
TRBV18	NA	TRBJ1-4	NA	CASSPGSPNEKLFF	TGTGCCAGCTCACCCGGGTCCCCTAATGAAAAACTGTTTTTT
TRBV2	few	TRBJ1-2	NA	CASSEQTERYTF	TGTGCCAGCAGTGAGCAGACAGAACGCTACACCTTC
TRBV30	NA	TRBJ1-1	NA	CAWSSPVQAFF	TGTGCCTGGAGTTCCCCGGTCCAAGCTTTCTTT
TRBV4-1	once	TRBJ2-5	NA	CASSQGPRGQETQYF	TGCGCCAGCAGCCAAGGGCCGCGGGGCCAGGAGACCCAGTACTTC
TRBV28	NA	TRBJ2-1	TRBD2	CASSTSGLRHEQFF	TGTGCCAGCAGTACTAGCGGGTTACGACACGAGCAGTTCTTC
TRBV5-1	NA	TRBJ2-3	NA	CASSLRSSTDTQYF	TGCGCCAGCAGCCTGAGGAGCAGCACAGATACGCAGTATTTT
TRBV6-1	NA	TRBJ2-1	NA	CASSEQGGAYNEQFF	TGTGCCAGCAGTGAACAAGGGGGGGCCTACAATGAGCAGTTCTTC
TRBV6-5	NA	TRBJ1-3	NA	CASSQEGYGNTIYF	TGTGCCAGCAGCCAAGAGGGTTATGGAAACACCATATATTTT
TRBV9	NA	TRBJ1-1	NA	CASSLGTLGEAFF	TGTGCCAGCAGCCTAGGTACTCTAGGTGAAGCTTTCTTT
TRBV19	NA	TRBJ2-1	TRBD2	CASSMGGVMGHEQFF	TGTGCCAGTAGTATGGGAGGGGTAATGGGCCATGAGCAGTTCTTC
TRBV13	NA	TRBJ2-7	TRBD1	CASSLGTANPYEQYF	TGTGCCAGCAGCCTTGGGACAGCCAACCCCTACGAGCAGTACTTC
TRBV7-2	NA	TRBJ2-1	NA	CASSASYSSYNEQFF	TGTGCCAGCAGCGCCTCGTACAGCTCCTACAATGAGCAGTTCTTC